This TCR beta chain was identified during a study of shared clonotypes between healthy human individuals. Only in-frame clones appear in the TCRdb table, and some are missing; sequencing was by immunoSEQ multiplex PCR. The data contain over a million clones, 95% to 99% of them singletons. CD4+ cells were split into CD45RA+ naive and CD45RA-negative memory subsets. This clone has only one observation. The CDR3 contains 17 residues. V was pared by 4 bases and J by 3 bases, with 11 bases of the junction left unmatched. This chain links TRBV5-3 with TRBJ2-1; 9 bases are a match to TRBD1. TRBV5-3 is marked as an open reading frame, function uncertain. The sequence was collected from a man aged 30-40 years in good health. Sequenced input: naive CD4+ T cells sorted from blood. Sample subset: CD45RA+ positively selected. The CDR3 DNA reads TGTGCCAGAAGCCTCCTCCTGACAGGGGGTGTCTACAATGAGCAGTTCTTC. Protein product: CARSLLLTGGVYNEQFF.